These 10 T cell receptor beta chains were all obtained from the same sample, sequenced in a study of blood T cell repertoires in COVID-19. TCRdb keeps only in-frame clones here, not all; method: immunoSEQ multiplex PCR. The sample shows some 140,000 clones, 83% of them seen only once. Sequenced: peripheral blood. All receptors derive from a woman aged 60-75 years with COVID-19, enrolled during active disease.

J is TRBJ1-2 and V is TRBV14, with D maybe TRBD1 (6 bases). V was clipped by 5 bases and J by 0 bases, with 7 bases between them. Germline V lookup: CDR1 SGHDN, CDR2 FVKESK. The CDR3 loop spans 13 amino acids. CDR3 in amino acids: CASSGQTNYGYTF. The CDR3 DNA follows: TGTGCCAGCAGCGGACAGACTAACTATGGCTACACCTTC.

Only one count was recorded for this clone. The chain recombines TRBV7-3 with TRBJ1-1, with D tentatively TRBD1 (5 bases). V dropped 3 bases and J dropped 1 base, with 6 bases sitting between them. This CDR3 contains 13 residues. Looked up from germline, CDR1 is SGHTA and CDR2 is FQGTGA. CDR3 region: CASSFQGNTEAFF. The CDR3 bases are TGTGCCAGCAGCTTTCAGGGGAACACTGAAGCTTTCTTT. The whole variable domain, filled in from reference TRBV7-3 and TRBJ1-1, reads GAGVSQTPSNKVTEKGKYVELRCDPISGHTALYWYRQSLGQGPEFLIYFQGTGAADDSGLPNDRFFAVRPEGSVSTLKIQRTERGDSAVYLCASSFQGNTEAFFGQGTRLTVV.

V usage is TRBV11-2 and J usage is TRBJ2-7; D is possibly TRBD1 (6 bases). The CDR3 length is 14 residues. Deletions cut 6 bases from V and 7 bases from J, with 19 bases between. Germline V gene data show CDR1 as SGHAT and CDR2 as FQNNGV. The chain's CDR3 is CASSRQGLAGEQYF. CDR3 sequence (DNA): TGTGCCAGCAGTCGTCAGGGGCTCGCCGGGGAGCAGTACTTC.

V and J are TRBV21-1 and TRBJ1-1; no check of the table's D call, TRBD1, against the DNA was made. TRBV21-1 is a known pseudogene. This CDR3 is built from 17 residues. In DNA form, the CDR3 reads TGTGCCAGCAGCGGACACAAGGATCTATATACCACTACTGAAGCTTTCTTT. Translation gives CASSGHKDLYTTTEAFF.

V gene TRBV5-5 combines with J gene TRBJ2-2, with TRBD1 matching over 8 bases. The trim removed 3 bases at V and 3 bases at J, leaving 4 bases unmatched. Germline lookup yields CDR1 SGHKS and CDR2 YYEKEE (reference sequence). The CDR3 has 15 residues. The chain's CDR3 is CASSSDRGYTGELFF. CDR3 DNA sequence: TGTGCCAGCAGCTCTGACAGGGGATACACCGGGGAGCTGTTTTTT.

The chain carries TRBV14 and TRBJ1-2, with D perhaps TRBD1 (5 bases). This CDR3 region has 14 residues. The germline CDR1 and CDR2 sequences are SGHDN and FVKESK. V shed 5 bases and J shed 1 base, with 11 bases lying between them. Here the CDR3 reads CASSAGQGNYGYTF. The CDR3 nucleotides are TGTGCCAGCAGCGCGGGGCAGGGTAACTATGGCTACACCTTC. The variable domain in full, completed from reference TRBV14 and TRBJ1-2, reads EAGVTQFPSHSVIEKGQTVTLRCDPISGHDNLYWYRRVMGKEIKFLLHFVKESKQDESGMPNNRFLAERTGGTYSTLKVQPAELEDSGVYFCASSAGQGNYGYTFGSGTRLTVV.

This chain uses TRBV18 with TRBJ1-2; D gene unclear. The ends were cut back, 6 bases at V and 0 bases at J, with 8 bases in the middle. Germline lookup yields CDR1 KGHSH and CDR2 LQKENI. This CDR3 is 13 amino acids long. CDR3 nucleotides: TGTGCCAGCTCGCCAGACACTAACTATGGCTACACCTTC. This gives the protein CASSPDTNYGYTF.

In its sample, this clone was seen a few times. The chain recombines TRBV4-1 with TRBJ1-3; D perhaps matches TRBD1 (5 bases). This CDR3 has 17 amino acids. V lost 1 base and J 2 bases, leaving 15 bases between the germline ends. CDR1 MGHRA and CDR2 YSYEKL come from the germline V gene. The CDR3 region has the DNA TGCGCCAGCAGCCAAGGGCTTTTGGGCAGGGCTGGAAACACCATATATTTT. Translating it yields CASSQGLLGRAGNTIYF.

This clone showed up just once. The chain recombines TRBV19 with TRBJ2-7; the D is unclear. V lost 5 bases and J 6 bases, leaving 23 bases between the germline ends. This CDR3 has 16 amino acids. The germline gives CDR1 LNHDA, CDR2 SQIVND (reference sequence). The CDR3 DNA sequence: TGTGCCAGTAGTCTCTCCTCACCCGGTTCGGCAGGCGAGCAGTACTTC. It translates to CASSLSSPGSAGEQYF.

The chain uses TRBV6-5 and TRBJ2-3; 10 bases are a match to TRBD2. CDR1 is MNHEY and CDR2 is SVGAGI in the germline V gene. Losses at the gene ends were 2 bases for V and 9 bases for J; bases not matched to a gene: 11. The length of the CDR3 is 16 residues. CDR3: CASSYGLAGEEATQYF. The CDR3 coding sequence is TGTGCCAGCAGTTACGGGCTAGCGGGGGAGGAGGCAACGCAGTATTTT.